This T cell receptor beta chain was found in a study of blood T cell repertoires in COVID-19. Study information: The United States, Italy and Spain were the sources of the acute and convalescent COVID-19 samples.

The V gene lost 6 bases and the J gene lost 10 bases, with 13 bases spanning the gap. This CDR3 region has 13 residues. CDR1 is SNHLY, CDR2 FYNNEI, per germline. In the authors' workflow: Estimates of nucleated cell counts were drawn from the amplification of reference gene primers. The data were produced by immunoSEQ multiplex PCR, yet TCRdb's version contains in-frame clones alone and is incomplete. D and trimming come from the DNA, and the V and J calls and clone size come from that table. The repertoire holds 390,000 or so clones, with around four fifths as singletons. The chain carries TRBV2 and TRBJ1-6; D gene ambiguous. Sequences were obtained from PBMCs or T cells enriched from blood (not recorded which). This receptor was identified in a woman between 45 and 60 years old who had recovered from COVID-19. The CDR3 region has the DNA TGTGCCAGCAGACGGGTAAGGGAGTCACCCCTCCACTTT. Translating it yields CASRRVRESPLHF.